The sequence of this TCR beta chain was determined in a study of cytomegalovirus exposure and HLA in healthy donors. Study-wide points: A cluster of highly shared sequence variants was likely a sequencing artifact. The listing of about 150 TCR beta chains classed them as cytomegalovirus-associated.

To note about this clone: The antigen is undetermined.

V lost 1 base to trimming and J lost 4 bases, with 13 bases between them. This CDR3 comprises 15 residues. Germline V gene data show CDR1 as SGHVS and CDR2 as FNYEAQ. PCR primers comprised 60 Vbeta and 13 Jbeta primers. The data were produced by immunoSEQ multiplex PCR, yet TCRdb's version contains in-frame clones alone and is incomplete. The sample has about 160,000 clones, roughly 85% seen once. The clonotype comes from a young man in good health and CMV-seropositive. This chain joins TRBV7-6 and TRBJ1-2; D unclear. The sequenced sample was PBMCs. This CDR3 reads CASSLDWEGGYGYTF. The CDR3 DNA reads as TGTGCCAGCAGCTTAGATTGGGAGGGCGGCTATGGCTACACCTTC.